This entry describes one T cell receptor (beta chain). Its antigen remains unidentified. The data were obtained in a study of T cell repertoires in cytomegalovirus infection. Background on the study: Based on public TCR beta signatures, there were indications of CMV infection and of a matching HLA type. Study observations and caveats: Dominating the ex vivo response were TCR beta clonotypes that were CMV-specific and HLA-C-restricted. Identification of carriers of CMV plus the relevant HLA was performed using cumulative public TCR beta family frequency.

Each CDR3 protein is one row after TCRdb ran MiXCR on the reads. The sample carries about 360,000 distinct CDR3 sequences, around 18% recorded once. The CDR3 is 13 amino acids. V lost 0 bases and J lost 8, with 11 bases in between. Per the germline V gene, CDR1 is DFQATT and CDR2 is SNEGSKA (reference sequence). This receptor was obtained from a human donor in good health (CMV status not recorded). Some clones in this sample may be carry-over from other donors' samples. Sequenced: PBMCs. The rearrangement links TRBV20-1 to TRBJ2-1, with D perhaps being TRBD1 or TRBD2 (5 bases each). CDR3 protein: CSARDRRGDEQFF. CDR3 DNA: TGCAGTGCTAGAGATCGTCGGGGCGATGAGCAGTTCTTC.